This T cell receptor beta chain stems from a study of PD-L1 blockade in urothelial cancer. About the research overall: Most patients, about 90% of the roughly 29, were males with bladder-origin cancer.

This CDR3 is built from 14 residues. Germline V gene lookup returns CDR1 SGHAT and CDR2 FQNNGV. V lost 5 bases, J lost 7 bases, and 8 bases stayed unmatched. Repertoires were generated with immunoSEQ multiplex PCR, while TCRdb's copy carries only in-frame clones and drops some. This repertoire shows some 60,000 clones, approximately 86% found once; its top ten account for less than 3.5%. The sequencing here drew on PBMCs, taken around atezolizumab (anti-PD-L1) treatment. This TCR came from a man aged 45-65 years with urothelial cancer. The rearrangement links TRBV11-2 to TRBJ2-7, with 10 bases identical to TRBD1. The CDR3 nucleotides read TGTGCCAGCAGCCGGGACAGGGGTTTTGATGAGCAGTACTTC. Protein: CASSRDRGFDEQYF. Looking up the rest from reference TRBV11-2 and TRBJ2-7 gives the full variable domain: EAGVAQSPRYKIIEKRQSVAFWCNPISGHATLYWYQQILGQGPKLLIQFQNNGVVDDSQLPKDRFSAERLKGVDSTLKIQPAKLEDSAVYLCASSRDRGFDEQYFGPGTRLTVT.